This T cell receptor (beta chain) stems from a study of blood T cells in healthy people across ages. For this clonotype: The target antigen is unknown.

A second PCR of roughly 7 to 11 cycles used a sample-barcoded 5' primer and a J-beta primer mix. Each cDNA was tagged by a template-switch adaptor containing 12 random nucleotides. MiXCR was run by TCRdb on the 5' RACE reads, yielding one entry per CDR3 protein. The data contain 1.5 million to 2 million distinct CDR3 sequences, around 35% of them singletons. Germline CDR1 is MNHNS and CDR2 is SASEGT. The CDR3 is 16 amino acids. V was pared by 5 bases and J by 8 bases, with 24 bases between. General study results and limits: Shifts in expanded clonotypes may have been confounded by donor CMV status, which was unknown. Long-lived donors had more naive CD4+ cells and higher diversity than aged donors.

Total RNA extracted from each sample amounted to at least 5 micrograms. This TCR came from a woman aged 25 to 39 in good health. The V gene is TRBV6-1, the J gene TRBJ1-2, with D possibly TRBD1 on 5 matching bases. The sequencing input was blood. The CDR3 sequence: CASSPGTSRTSGGYTF. As DNA, the CDR3 is TGTGCCAGCAGTCCCGGGACGTCAAGAACATCTGGCGGCTACACCTTC.